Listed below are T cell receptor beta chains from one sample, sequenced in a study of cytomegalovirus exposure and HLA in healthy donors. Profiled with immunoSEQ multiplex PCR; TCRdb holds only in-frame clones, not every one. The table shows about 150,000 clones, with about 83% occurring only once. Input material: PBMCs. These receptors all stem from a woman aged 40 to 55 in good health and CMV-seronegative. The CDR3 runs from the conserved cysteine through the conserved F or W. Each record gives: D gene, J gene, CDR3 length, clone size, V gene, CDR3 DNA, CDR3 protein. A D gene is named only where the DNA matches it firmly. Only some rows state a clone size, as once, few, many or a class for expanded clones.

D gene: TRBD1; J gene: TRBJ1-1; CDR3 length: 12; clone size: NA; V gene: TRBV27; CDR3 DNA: TGTGCCAGCAGCTCAGGGGGATTTCGAGCTTTCTTT; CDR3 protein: CASSSGGFRAFF
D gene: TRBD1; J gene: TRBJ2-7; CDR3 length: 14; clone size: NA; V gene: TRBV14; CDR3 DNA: TGTGCCAGCAGCCCGGGCAGGGGGATCTACGAGCAGTACTTC; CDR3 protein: CASSPGRGIYEQYF
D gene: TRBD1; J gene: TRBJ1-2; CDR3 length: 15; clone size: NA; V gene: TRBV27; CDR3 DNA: TGTGCCAGCAGTTTGAGAGGGGGCGTTGGCTATGGCTACACCTTC; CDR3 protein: CASSLRGGVGYGYTF
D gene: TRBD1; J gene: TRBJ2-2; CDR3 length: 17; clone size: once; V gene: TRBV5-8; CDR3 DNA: TGTGCCAGCAGCTCATATGGACAGGGTCTAAACACCGGGGAGCTGTTTTTT; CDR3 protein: CASSSYGQGLNTGELFF
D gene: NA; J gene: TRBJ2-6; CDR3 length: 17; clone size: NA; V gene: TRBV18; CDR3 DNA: TGTGCCAGCTCACCTCAGGTTCAGGGCTCTGGGGCCAACGTCCTGACTTTC; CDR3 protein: CASSPQVQGSGANVLTF
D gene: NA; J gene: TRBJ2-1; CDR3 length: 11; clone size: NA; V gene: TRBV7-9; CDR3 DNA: TGTGCCAGCGTTGGAGTTAATGAGCAGTTCTTC; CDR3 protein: CASVGVNEQFF
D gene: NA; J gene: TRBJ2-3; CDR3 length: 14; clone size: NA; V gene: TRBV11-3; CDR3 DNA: TGTGCCAGCAGCCGAGGGGGGGGGCTCGATACGCAGTATTTT; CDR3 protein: CASSRGGGLDTQYF
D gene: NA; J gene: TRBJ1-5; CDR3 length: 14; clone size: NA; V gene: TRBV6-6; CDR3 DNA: TGTGCCAGCAGACACGGGCCAGGGGATCAGCCCCAGCATTTT; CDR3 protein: CASRHGPGDQPQHF
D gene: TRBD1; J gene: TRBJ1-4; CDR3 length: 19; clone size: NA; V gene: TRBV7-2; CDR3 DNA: TGTGCCAGCAGCTCAACCCGCCCGGACAGGGGAAGTTTGGGGGCAAAACTGTTTTTT; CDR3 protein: CASSSTRPDRGSLGAKLFF
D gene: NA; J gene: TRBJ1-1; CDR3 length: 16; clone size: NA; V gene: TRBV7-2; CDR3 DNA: TGTGCCAGCAGCTCCCAACCGGGACAAAAGGGAACTGAAGCTTTCTTT; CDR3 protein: CASSSQPGQKGTEAFF
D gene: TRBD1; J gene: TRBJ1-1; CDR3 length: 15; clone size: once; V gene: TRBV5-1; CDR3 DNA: TGCGCCAGCAGCGGGGGGACAGGGGGTGTCACTGAAGCTTTCTTT; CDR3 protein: CASSGGTGGVTEAFF
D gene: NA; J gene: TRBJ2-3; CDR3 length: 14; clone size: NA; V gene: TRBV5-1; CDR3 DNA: TGCGCCAGCAGCCAGCCCGAGGCCGCAGATACGCAGTATTTT; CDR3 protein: CASSQPEAADTQYF
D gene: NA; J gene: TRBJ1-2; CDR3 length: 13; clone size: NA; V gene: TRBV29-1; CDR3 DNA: TGCAGCGGGGGGGACGGTTTTTACTATGGCTACACCTTC; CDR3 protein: CSGGDGFYYGYTF
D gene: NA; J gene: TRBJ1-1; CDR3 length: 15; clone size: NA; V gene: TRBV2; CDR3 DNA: TGTGCCAGCAGTGATCGGGGGATCATGAACACTGAAGCTTTCTTT; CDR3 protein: CASSDRGIMNTEAFF
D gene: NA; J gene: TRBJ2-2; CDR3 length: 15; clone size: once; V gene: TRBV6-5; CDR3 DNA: TGTGCCAGCAGTTACTTCCAGGGGCCCACCGGGGAGCTGTTTTTT; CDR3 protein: CASSYFQGPTGELFF
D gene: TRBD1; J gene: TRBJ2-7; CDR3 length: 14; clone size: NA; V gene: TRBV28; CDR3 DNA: TGTGCCAGCATCGGACAGGGTCTTTCCTACGAGCAGTACTTC; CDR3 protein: CASIGQGLSYEQYF
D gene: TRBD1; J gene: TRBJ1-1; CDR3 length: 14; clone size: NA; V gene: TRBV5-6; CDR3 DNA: TGTGCCAGCAGCTTCAGCACAGGGGTCACTGAAGCTTTCTTT; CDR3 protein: CASSFSTGVTEAFF
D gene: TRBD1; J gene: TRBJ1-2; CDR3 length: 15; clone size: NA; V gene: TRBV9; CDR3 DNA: TGTGCCAGCAGCGGCAAACAGGGGGCAACGAGGGGCTACACCTTC; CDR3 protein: CASSGKQGATRGYTF
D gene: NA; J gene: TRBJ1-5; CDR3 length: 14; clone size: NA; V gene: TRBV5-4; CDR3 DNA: TGTGCCAGCAGCCGTGACAGAGACCGTGAGCCCCAGCATTTT; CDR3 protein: CASSRDRDREPQHF
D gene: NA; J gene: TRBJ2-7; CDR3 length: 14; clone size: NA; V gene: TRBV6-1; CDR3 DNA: TGTGCCAGCTACAGCCCTATCTACTCCTACGAGCAGTACTTC; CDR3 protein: CASYSPIYSYEQYF
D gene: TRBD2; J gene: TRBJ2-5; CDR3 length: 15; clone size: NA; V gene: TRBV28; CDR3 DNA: TGTGCCAGCAGCCCGGGGACTACCCAACAAGAGACCCAGTACTTC; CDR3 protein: CASSPGTTQQETQYF
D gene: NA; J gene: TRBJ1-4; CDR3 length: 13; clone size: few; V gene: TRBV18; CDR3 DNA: TGTGCCAGCTCACCCGGGACTGATGAAAAACTGTTTTTT; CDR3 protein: CASSPGTDEKLFF
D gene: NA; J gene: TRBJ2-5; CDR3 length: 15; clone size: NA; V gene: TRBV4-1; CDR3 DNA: TGCGCCAGCAGCCTAAGACTGGAAATTCAAGAGACCCAGTACTTC; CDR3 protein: CASSLRLEIQETQYF
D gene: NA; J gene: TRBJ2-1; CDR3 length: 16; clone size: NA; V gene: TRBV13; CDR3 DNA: TGTGCCAGCAGCTTGAGAAGAGCAGGGCGAAACAATGAGCAGTTCTTC; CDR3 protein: CASSLRRAGRNNEQFF
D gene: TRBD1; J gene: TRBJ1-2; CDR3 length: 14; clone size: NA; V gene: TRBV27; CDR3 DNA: TGTGCCAGCAGTTGGGGACAGGGGGCGCGTGGCTACACCTTC; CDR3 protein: CASSWGQGARGYTF
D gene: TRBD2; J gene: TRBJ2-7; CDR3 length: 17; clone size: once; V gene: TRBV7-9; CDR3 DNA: TGTGCCAGCAGCTTATTCTCTAGCGGGAGGGGATTCAACGAGCAGTACTTC; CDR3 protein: CASSLFSSGRGFNEQYF
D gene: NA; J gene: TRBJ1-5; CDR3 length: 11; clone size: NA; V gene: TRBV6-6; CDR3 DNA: TGTGCCAGCAGCAACGGGGGGCCCCAGCATTTT; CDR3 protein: CASSNGGPQHF